This is a list of T cell receptor beta chains from one sample in a study of T-cell memory formation after mild COVID-19. MiXCR, run by TCRdb on the 5' RACE reads, gives a single entry per CDR3 protein. This sample has roughly 110,000 distinct CDR3 sequences, with 14% found just once. Sequenced sample: PBMCs or a T cell subset sorted from them (not recorded which). The receptors stem from a man younger than 35 who had mild COVID-19 (a few samples of this study predate the infection). Cell type and time point are not known. CDR3s include the opening cysteine and the closing phenylalanine or tryptophan. D genes are given only for firm matches. Some rows mark clone size as missing; the rest say once, few, many or name a class of expanded clone.

V gene: TRBV6-2/TRBV6-3
clone size: -
D gene: -
J gene: TRBJ2-3
CDR3 protein: CASSLYRGGPDTQYF
CDR3 DNA: TGTGCCAGCAGTTTATACCGTGGGGGGCCAGATACGCAGTATTTT

V gene: TRBV12-3/TRBV12-4
clone size: -
D gene: -
J gene: TRBJ2-3
CDR3 protein: CASRKGEDTQYF
CDR3 DNA: TGTGCCAGCAGAAAGGGGGAAGATACGCAGTATTTT

V gene: TRBV11-1
clone size: -
D gene: -
J gene: TRBJ1-1
CDR3 protein: CASSLALPNTEAFF
CDR3 DNA: TGTGCCAGCAGCTTAGCGCTGCCAAACACTGAAGCTTTCTTT

V gene: TRBV7-9
clone size: -
D gene: -
J gene: TRBJ2-1
CDR3 protein: CASSLVGGEIYNEQFF
CDR3 DNA: TGTGCCAGCAGCTTAGTTGGTGGGGAAATCTACAATGAGCAGTTCTTC

V gene: TRBV2
clone size: -
D gene: TRBD2
J gene: TRBJ2-5
CDR3 protein: CASNPGRGGAETQYF
CDR3 DNA: TGTGCCAGCAACCCGGGGCGGGGGGGCGCCGAGACCCAGTACTTC

V gene: TRBV12-3/TRBV12-4
clone size: few
D gene: TRBD1
J gene: TRBJ2-1
CDR3 protein: CASSPGGWEQFF
CDR3 DNA: TGTGCCAGCAGTCCAGGGGGCTGGGAGCAGTTCTTC

V gene: TRBV6-5
clone size: -
D gene: -
J gene: TRBJ1-1
CDR3 protein: CASSYAGREAFF
CDR3 DNA: TGTGCCAGCAGTTACGCGGGACGAGAAGCTTTCTTT

V gene: TRBV9
clone size: -
D gene: TRBD1
J gene: TRBJ2-7
CDR3 protein: CASSPRTGEPYEQYF
CDR3 DNA: TGTGCCAGCAGCCCCCGGACAGGGGAACCCTACGAGCAGTACTTC

V gene: TRBV4-1
clone size: -
D gene: -
J gene: TRBJ2-3
CDR3 protein: CASSPYQRDTQYF
CDR3 DNA: TGCGCCAGCAGCCCGTACCAGCGGGATACGCAGTATTTT

V gene: TRBV6-2/TRBV6-3
clone size: -
D gene: TRBD2
J gene: TRBJ2-7
CDR3 protein: CASSYSAGGSYEQYF
CDR3 DNA: TGTGCCAGCAGTTACTCCGCGGGGGGCAGCTACGAGCAGTACTTC

V gene: TRBV6-1
clone size: few
D gene: -
J gene: TRBJ2-1
CDR3 protein: CAALGFAVYNEQFF
CDR3 DNA: TGTGCCGCACTGGGGTTCGCGGTGTACAATGAGCAGTTCTTC

V gene: TRBV7-2
clone size: -
D gene: TRBD1
J gene: TRBJ1-1
CDR3 protein: CASSLRRTGNPEAFF
CDR3 DNA: TGTGCCAGCAGCTTAAGACGGACAGGGAATCCTGAAGCTTTCTTT

V gene: TRBV29-1
clone size: many
D gene: TRBD1
J gene: TRBJ1-1
CDR3 protein: CSVEDQDRGFAEAFF
CDR3 DNA: TGCAGCGTTGAAGACCAAGACAGGGGGTTCGCTGAAGCTTTCTTT

V gene: TRBV6-5
clone size: few
D gene: TRBD2
J gene: TRBJ2-4
CDR3 protein: CATAGGPESKNIQYF
CDR3 DNA: TGTGCTACGGCGGGGGGGCCGGAGTCCAAAAACATTCAGTACTTC